The rows below give T cell receptor beta chains drawn from one sample of a study of T cell responses to AZD1222 COVID-19 vaccine. Assay: immunoSEQ multiplex PCR; the TCRdb copy retains only in-frame clones and omits some. In the table there are approximately 150,000 clones, roughly 93% of which are singletons. The sequenced sample was peripheral blood, obtained on day 0 of MenACWY control vaccination. These receptors originate from an adult in good health. Both conserved end residues are trimmed from each CDR3. D genes are given only for firm matches.

ATSSGTSESDTIY | NA | TRBV15
ASSLVGSNTEAF | NA | TRBV7-2
ASSLEGNGYQPQH | NA | TRBV27
ASSVGDRANTEAF | TRBD1 | TRBV9
ASSLSAGGASNQPQH | NA | TRBV27
ASSRGEDNEQF | TRBD2 | TRBV6-5
ASSYNRGNYGYT | TRBD1 | TRBV27
ASRLSGANTDTQY | TRBD2 | TRBV19
ASSWARGMEAF | NA | TRBV5-6
ASSPRPSALGYT | NA | TRBV4-1
ASSKSKGTGS | NA | TRBV21-1
ASSPPGPRFGGELF | NA | TRBV14
ASSLGQGAGNQPQH | NA | TRBV7-6
ATSDLYDTEAF | NA | TRBV24-1
ASSIARGPPWGYT | TRBD1 | TRBV19
ASRGQGAPWKLF | TRBD1 | TRBV28
ASSQDMAGNQPQH | NA | TRBV3-1/TRBV3-2
ASSLKTVTEAF | NA | TRBV12-3/TRBV12-4
ASRSQGADEKLF | TRBD1 | TRBV6-5
ASGGPGTDTQY | NA | TRBV5-6
ASSLTGTGGGEKLF | TRBD1 | TRBV5-4
ASSSEGLGNQPQH | NA | TRBV7-2
SASTGVGQPQH | TRBD1 | TRBV20-1
ASSSPPAGAF | NA | TRBV7-2
ASSYAGQGEAF | TRBD1 | TRBV6-5
ASSVGGTGEKLF | NA | TRBV9
SVGPGRAPGELF | TRBD2 | TRBV29-1
ASSLKGANYGYT | NA | TRBV5-5
ASYTLRAGSEAF | NA | TRBV2
ASSLAAGTEAF | NA | TRBV11-2
ASSPTPPSEAF | NA | TRBV28
ASSATVSGNTIY | NA | TRBV9
ASSYSTVSDGYGYT | NA | TRBV6-2/TRBV6-3
ASSTRKGTEAF | NA | TRBV19
ASSLGSNAYGNTIY | NA | TRBV7-2
ASSPASGNTIY | NA | TRBV18
ASSYGGPNEKLF | NA | TRBV6-6
ASSVRGGRASNEQF | TRBD2 | TRBV9
ASSFCESYNEQF | NA | TRBV7-2
ASSEDGVGTEAGGGGETQY | NA | TRBV6-1
ASRDNSGNTIY | NA | TRBV28
ARSYRRRVDNSPLH | NA | TRBV5-3
ASSLVTDGYGYT | NA | TRBV7-9
ASSGRDTGKKLF | NA | TRBV21-1
ATSGGIGSYNEQF | NA | TRBV15
ASSYSRRTGELF | NA | TRBV6-2/TRBV6-3
ASSFTGDPTEAF | TRBD1 | TRBV7-2
ASSYRAGGLRETQY | TRBD2 | TRBV7-2
SVVGLRTGGTEAF | TRBD1 | TRBV29-1
ASPIRKPSRALH | NA | TRBV6-4
SASRREQY | NA | TRBV20-1
ASSHRDAGTNEKLF | NA | TRBV4-2
ASSRTGGGNIQY | TRBD1 | TRBV5-5
ASSHRTNYGYT | NA | TRBV6-5
ASRARDGVANEQF | NA | TRBV28
ASSSSYNSPLH | NA | TRBV27
ASSLESGGEAF | NA | TRBV5-1